Listed here is a single TCR beta chain. At one of its ends the junction is not consistent with the germline gene, which may arise from a read error. Germline-derived CDR1 and CDR2 are SGHDT and YYEEEE. The CDR3 is 14 residues long. The data originate from a study of molecular identifiers for immune sequencing clone quantification. A single record per CDR3 protein comes from TCRdb applying MiXCR to the PCR reads. This table has some 320,000 distinct CDR3 sequences, over 20% appearing once. This receptor was identified in a human donor in good health. Some libraries in this study had Jurkat cell RNA spiked in. The chain recombines TRBV5-6 with TRBJ1-3; D gene unclear. Sequencing was performed on naive CD8+ T cells from blood, with Jurkat cell RNA spiked in. As to subset: FACS-sorted CD8+CD4-CCR7+CD45RA+ naive T cells. The CDR3 bases are TGTGCCAGCAGCTTCGGGGAAGCTGGAAGCACCATATATTTT. Its translation is CASSFGEAGSTIYF.